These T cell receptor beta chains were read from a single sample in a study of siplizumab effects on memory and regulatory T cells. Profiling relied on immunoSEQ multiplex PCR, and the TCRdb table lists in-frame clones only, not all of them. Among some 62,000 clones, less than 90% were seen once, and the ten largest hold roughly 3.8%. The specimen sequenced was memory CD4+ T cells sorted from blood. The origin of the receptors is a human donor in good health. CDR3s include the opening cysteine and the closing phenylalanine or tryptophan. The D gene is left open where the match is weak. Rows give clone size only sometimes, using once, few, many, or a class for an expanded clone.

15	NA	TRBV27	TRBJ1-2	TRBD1	TGTGCCAGCAGTTATCAAGACAGGGGACGTCATGGCTACACCTTC	CASSYQDRGRHGYTF
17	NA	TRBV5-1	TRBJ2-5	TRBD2	TGCGCCAGCAGCCGGGGACTAGCGGGGCTGAAGGAAGAGACCCAGTACTTC	CASSRGLAGLKEETQYF
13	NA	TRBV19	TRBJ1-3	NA	TGTGCCAGTAAAGGACACTCTGGAAACACCATATATTTT	CASKGHSGNTIYF
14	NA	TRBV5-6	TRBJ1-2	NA	TGTGCCAGCAGCTTATTGGACGGGAACTATGGCTACACCTTC	CASSLLDGNYGYTF
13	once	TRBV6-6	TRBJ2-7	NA	TGTGCCAGCAGTTACCCCCCAGGGTACGAGCAGTACTTC	CASSYPPGYEQYF
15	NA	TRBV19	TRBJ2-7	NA	TGTGCCAGTATGGGTTCGGCAGGGGCGTACTACGAGCAGTACTTC	CASMGSAGAYYEQYF
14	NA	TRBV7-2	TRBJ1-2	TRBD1	TGTGCCAGCAGCCCAGCTTGGAACAGGGGTGGCTACACCTTC	CASSPAWNRGGYTF
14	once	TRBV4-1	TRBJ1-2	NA	TGCGCCAGCAGCCAAGGAGGGTTAGGAGATGGCTACACCTTC	CASSQGGLGDGYTF
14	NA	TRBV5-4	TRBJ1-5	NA	TGTGCCAGCAGCTCCGGGGGGAGCAATCAGCCCCAGCATTTT	CASSSGGSNQPQHF
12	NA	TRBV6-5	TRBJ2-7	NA	TGTGCCAGCAGCGTCCTCTCCTACGAGCAGTACTTC	CASSVLSYEQYF
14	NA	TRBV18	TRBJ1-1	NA	TGTGCCAGCTCAAGCAGGGGTATGGACACTGAAGCTTTCTTT	CASSSRGMDTEAFF
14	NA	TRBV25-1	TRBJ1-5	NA	TGTGCCAGCAGTCGATCCGGTCCCAATCAGCCCCAGCATTTT	CASSRSGPNQPQHF
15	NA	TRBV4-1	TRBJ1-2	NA	TGCGCCAGCAGCCAAGATCTCTCAGCTCGATATGGCTACACCTTC	CASSQDLSARYGYTF
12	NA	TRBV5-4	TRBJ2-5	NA	TGTGCCAGCAGCTCGGCGGAACAGACCCAGTACTTC	CASSSAEQTQYF
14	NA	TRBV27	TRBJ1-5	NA	TGTGCCAGCAGTTTATACCTGGGAAGGCAGCCCCAGCATTTT	CASSLYLGRQPQHF
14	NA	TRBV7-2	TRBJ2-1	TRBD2	TGTGCCAGCAGCGGTAGCGGGGGGGCGGATGAGCAGTTCTTC	CASSGSGGADEQFF
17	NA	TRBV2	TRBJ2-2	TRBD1	TGTGCCAGCAGTGTCCTGGCCAGGGGGCAGGGCACCGGGGAGCTGTTTTTT	CASSVLARGQGTGELFF
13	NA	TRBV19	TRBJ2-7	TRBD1	TGTGCCAGTATGAGGACAGGTTCCTACGAGCAGTACTTC	CASMRTGSYEQYF
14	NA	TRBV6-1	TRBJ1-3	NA	TGTGCCAGCATCCGACGCGACTCTGGAAACACCATATATTTT	CASIRRDSGNTIYF
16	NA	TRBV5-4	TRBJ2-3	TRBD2	TGTGCCAGCAGCCCGGGACTAGCGGGGGGCACAGATACGCAGTATTTT	CASSPGLAGGTDTQYF
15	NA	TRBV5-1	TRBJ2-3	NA	TGCGCCAGCAGCGGTAGCGGAGGGGGGCGGGATACGCAGTATTTT	CASSGSGGGRDTQYF
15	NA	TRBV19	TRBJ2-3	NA	TGTGCCAGTAGTGCTCCCAGGGCTAGCACAGATACGCAGTATTTT	CASSAPRASTDTQYF
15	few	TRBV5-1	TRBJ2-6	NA	TGCGCCAGCAGCTTGGCGGGCTCTGGGGCCAACGTCCTGACTTTC	CASSLAGSGANVLTF
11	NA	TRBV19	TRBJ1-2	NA	TGTGCCAGTAGTGTGGGGTACGGCTACACCTTC	CASSVGYGYTF
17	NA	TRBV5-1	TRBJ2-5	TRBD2	TGCGCCAGCTGCGTTGGGACTAGCGGGAGGGCCGGGGAGACCCAGTACTTC	CASCVGTSGRAGETQYF
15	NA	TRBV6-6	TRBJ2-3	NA	TGTGCCAGCAGTTACACAGGGATGTCAGCAGATACGCAGTATTTT	CASSYTGMSADTQYF
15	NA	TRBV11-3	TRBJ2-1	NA	TGTGCCAGCAGCTTGCGGTCCTATGGGCTAAATGAGCAGTTCTTC	CASSLRSYGLNEQFF
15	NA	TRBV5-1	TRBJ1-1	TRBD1	TGCGCCAGCAGCTTACAACCACAGGGGGTAACTGAAGCTTTCTTT	CASSLQPQGVTEAFF
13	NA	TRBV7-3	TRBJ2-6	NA	TGTGCCAGCAGCTTTTTTGGGGCCAACGTCCTGACTTTC	CASSFFGANVLTF
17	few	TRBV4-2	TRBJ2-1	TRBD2	TGTGCCAGCAGCCAAGTCTCTGGTAGCGGGGCGTACAATGAGCAGTTCTTC	CASSQVSGSGAYNEQFF
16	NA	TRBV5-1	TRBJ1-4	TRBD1	TGCGCCAGCAGCTTCGGACAGGGTGCAACTAATGAAAAACTGTTTTTT	CASSFGQGATNEKLFF
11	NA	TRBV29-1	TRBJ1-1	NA	TGCAGCGTTAACAGCTACACTGAAGCTTTCTTT	CSVNSYTEAFF
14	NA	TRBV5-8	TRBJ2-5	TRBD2	TGTGCCAGCAGCTCCGGGAGGGGGGCCAAGACCCAGTACTTC	CASSSGRGAKTQYF
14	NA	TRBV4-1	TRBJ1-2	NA	TGCGCCAGCAGCCAAGAGGTTGCTAACTATGGCTACACCTTC	CASSQEVANYGYTF
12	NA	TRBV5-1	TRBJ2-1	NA	TGCGCCAGCAGCCAAACTAGAGCCGAGCAGTTCTTC	CASSQTRAEQFF
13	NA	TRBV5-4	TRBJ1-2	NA	TGTGCCAGCAGCTTCACGCTAAGTGCCGGCTACACCTTC	CASSFTLSAGYTF
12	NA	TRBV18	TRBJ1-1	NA	TGTGCCAGCTCACTCCAGACCGAGGAAGCTTTCTTT	CASSLQTEEAFF
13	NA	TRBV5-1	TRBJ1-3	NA	TGCGCCAGCAGCGTAGAGAGGGGAAACACCATATATTTT	CASSVERGNTIYF
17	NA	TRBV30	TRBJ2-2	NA	TGTGCCTGGAGTGTAAGAGGCAGGGCTCCGAACACCGGGGAGCTGTTTTTT	CAWSVRGRAPNTGELFF
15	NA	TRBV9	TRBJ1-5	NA	TGTGCCAGCAGCGTAGGGACGGGGGCGCATCAGCCCCAGCATTTT	CASSVGTGAHQPQHF
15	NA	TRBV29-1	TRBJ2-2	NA	TGCAGCGTTTGGTACAACCGGGGAAAGACCGGGGAGCTGTTTTTT	CSVWYNRGKTGELFF
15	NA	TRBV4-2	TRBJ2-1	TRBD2	TGTGCCAGCAGCCATCCCAGCGGGACCTACAATGAGCAGTTCTTC	CASSHPSGTYNEQFF
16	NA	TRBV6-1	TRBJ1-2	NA	TGTGCCAGCAGTGCCCACGGAGGTGGAGCTAACTATGGCTACACCTTC	CASSAHGGGANYGYTF
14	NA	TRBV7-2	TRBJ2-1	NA	TGTGCCAGCAGCCCATCCGGGGCCCCTCAGGAGAAGTTCTTC	CASSPSGAPQEKFF
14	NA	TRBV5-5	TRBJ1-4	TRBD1	TGTGCCAGCACACGCCGGGACAGGGCGGCAAAACTGTTTTTT	CASTRRDRAAKLFF
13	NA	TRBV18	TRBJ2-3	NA	TGTGCCAGCTCACCACAGGGAACAGATACGCAGTATTTT	CASSPQGTDTQYF
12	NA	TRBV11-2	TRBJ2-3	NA	TGTGCCAGCACCCTGGTCGCAGATACGCAGTATTTT	CASTLVADTQYF
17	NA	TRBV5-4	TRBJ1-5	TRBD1	TGTGCCAGCAGCTTTTATCGGACAGGGGGTGACAATCAGCCCCAGCATTTT	CASSFYRTGGDNQPQHF
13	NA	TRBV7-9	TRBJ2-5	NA	TGTGCCAGCAGCCGCGGGACCCAAGAGACCCAGTACTTC	CASSRGTQETQYF
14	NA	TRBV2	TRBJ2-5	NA	TGTGCCAGCACAAGAGTAGGGATCCAAGAGACCCAGTACTTC	CASTRVGIQETQYF
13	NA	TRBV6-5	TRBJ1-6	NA	TGTGCCAGCAGCCAAGGGACACCGTCACCCCTCCACTTT	CASSQGTPSPLHF
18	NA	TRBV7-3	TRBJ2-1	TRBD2	TGTGCCAGCAGCCCACGCCGCCTAGCGGGACCTTCCTACAATGAGCAGTTCTTC	CASSPRRLAGPSYNEQFF
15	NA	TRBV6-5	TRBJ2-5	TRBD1	TGTGCCAGCAGCCCGGACAGGGTATGGGGAGAGACCCAGTACTTC	CASSPDRVWGETQYF
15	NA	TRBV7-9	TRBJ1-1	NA	TGTGCCAGCAGTACCTTGGGGGGCGCGAACACTGAAGCTTTCTTT	CASSTLGGANTEAFF
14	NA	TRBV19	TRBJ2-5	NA	TGTGCCAGTAGTATTTTTGGCGAGCAAAGGACCCAGTACTTC	CASSIFGEQRTQYF
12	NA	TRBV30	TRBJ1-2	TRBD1	TGTGCCTGGGACCCCGGACAGGGCGGCTACACCTTC	CAWDPGQGGYTF
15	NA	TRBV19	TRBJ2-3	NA	TGTGCCACCTCGTGGCGACGGGACGCCACAGATACGCAGTATTTT	CATSWRRDATDTQYF
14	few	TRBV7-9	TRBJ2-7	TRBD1	TGTGCCAGCAGCCCCGACAGGGGTACCTACGAGCAGTACTTC	CASSPDRGTYEQYF
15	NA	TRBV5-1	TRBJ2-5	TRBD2	TGCGCCAGCAGCTTGGCCGGACTAGAGTTAGAGACCCAGTACTTC	CASSLAGLELETQYF